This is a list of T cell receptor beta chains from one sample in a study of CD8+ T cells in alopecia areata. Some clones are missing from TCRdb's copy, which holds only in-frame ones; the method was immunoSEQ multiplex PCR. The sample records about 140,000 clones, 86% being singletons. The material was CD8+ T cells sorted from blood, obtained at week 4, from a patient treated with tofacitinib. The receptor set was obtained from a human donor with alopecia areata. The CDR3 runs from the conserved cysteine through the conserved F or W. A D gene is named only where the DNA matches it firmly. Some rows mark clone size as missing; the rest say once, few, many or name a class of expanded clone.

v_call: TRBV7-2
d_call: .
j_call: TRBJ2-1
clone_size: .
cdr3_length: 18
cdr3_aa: CASSLRGDLQLPIDEQFF
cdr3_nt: TGTGCCAGCAGCTTAAGGGGGGACCTCCAGCTCCCAATCGATGAGCAGTTCTTC

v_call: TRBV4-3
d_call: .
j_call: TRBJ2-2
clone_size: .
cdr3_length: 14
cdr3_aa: CASSQDPGSGELFF
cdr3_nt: TGCGCCAGCAGCCAAGATCCCGGGAGCGGGGAGCTGTTTTTT

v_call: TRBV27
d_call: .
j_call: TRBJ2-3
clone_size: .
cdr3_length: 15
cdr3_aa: CASSILQVSSDTQYF
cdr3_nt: TGTGCCAGCAGTATACTACAGGTCTCCTCAGATACGCAGTATTTT

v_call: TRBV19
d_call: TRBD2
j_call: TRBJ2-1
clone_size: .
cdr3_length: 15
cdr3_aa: CASSIGLAKHNEQFF
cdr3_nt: TGTGCCAGTAGTATTGGACTAGCGAAGCACAATGAGCAGTTCTTC

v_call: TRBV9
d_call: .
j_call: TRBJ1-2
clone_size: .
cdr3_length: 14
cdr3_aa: CASSVGREKEGYTF
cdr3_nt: TGTGCCAGCAGCGTAGGAAGGGAAAAGGAGGGCTACACCTTC

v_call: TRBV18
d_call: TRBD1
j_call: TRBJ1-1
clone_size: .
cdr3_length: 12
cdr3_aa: CASSRTGPEAFF
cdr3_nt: TGTGCCAGCTCAAGGACAGGGCCTGAAGCTTTCTTT

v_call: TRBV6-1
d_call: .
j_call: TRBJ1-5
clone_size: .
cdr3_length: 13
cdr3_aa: CASSDSRYQPQHF
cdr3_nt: TGTGCCAGCAGTGATTCGAGATATCAGCCCCAGCATTTT

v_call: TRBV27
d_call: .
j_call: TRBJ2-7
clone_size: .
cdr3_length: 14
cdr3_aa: CASSFVGVTYEQYF
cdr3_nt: TGTGCCAGCAGTTTCGTAGGGGTTACCTACGAGCAGTACTTC

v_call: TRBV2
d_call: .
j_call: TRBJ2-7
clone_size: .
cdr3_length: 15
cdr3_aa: CASSEKGGPGHEQYF
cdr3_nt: TGTGCCAGCAGTGAAAAGGGCGGACCCGGGCACGAGCAGTACTTC

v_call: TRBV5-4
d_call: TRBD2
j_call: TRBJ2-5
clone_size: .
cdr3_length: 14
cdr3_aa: CASSPGGGGETQYF
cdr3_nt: TGTGCCAGCAGCCCCGGGGGGGGCGGAGAGACCCAGTACTTC

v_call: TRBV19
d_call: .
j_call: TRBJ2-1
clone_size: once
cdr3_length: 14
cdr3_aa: CASSIGGELNEQFF
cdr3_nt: TGTGCCAGTAGTATAGGGGGGGAGCTCAATGAGCAGTTCTTC

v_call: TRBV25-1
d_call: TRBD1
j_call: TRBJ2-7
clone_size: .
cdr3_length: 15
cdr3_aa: CASSGSGTGNYEQYF
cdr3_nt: TGTGCCAGCAGCGGATCCGGGACAGGTAATTACGAGCAGTACTTC

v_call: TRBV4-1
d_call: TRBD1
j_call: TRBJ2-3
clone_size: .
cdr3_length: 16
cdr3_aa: CASRTDRGRSTDTQYF
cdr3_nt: TGCGCCAGCAGGACAGACAGGGGGCGTAGCACAGATACGCAGTATTTT

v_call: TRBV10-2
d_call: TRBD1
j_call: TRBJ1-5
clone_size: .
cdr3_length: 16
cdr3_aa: CASSDPRQGGVQPQHF
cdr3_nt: TGCGCCAGCAGTGACCCAAGGCAGGGGGGAGTTCAGCCCCAGCATTTT

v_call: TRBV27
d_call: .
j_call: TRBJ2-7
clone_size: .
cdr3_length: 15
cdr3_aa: CASSHGALASWEQYF
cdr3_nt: TGTGCCAGCAGTCATGGGGCCTTGGCGTCTTGGGAGCAGTACTTC

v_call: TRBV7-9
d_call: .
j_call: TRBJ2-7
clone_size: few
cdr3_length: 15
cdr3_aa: CASSSWTQSSYEQYF
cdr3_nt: TGTGCCAGCAGCTCCTGGACACAGAGCTCCTACGAGCAGTACTTC

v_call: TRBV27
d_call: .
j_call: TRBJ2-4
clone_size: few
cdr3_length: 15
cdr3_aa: CASSLRGTAKNIQYF
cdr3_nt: TGTGCCAGCAGTCTCAGGGGTACGGCCAAAAACATTCAGTACTTC

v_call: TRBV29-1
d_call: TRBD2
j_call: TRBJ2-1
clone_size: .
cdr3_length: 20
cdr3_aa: CSVELGLAGEELSSYNEQFF
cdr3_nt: TGCAGCGTTGAACTGGGACTAGCGGGAGAAGAACTGAGCTCCTACAATGAGCAGTTCTTC

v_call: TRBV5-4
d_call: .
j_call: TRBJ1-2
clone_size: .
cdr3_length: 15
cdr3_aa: CASSPGTGSGYGYTF
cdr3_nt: TGTGCCAGCAGCCCCGGTACAGGGTCGGGCTATGGCTACACCTTC

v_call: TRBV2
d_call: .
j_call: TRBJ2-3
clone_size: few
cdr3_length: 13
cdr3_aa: CASKTTNTDTQYF
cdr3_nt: TGTGCCAGCAAAACGACCAACACAGATACGCAGTATTTT

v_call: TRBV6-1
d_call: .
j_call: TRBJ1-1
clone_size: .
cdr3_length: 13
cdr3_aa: CASSEAKTTEAFF
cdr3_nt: TGTGCCAGCAGTGAAGCAAAGACCACTGAAGCTTTCTTT

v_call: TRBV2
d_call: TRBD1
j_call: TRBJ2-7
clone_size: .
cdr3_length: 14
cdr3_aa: CARNSGQGIYEQYF
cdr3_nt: TGTGCCAGAAATTCGGGACAGGGTATCTACGAGCAGTACTTC

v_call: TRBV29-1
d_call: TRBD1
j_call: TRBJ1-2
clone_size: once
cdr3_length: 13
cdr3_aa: CSAYQTGNYGYTF
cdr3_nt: TGCAGCGCATACCAGACAGGGAACTATGGCTACACCTTC

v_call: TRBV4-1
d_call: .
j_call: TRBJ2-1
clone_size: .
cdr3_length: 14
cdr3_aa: CASTPGGAYNEQFF
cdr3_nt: TGCGCCAGCACCCCAGGGGGGGCCTACAATGAGCAGTTCTTC

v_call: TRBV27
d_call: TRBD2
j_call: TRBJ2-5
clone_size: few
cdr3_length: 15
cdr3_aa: CASSTIPGGSETQYF
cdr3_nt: TGTGCCAGCAGTACCATTCCCGGGGGGTCGGAGACCCAGTACTTC

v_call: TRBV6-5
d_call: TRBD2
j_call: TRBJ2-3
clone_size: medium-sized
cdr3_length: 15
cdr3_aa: CASRSGLAGTDTQYF
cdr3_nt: TGTGCCAGCAGATCCGGACTAGCTGGCACAGATACGCAGTATTTT